Detailed here is one T cell receptor (beta chain). The entry originates in a study of blood T cell repertoires in COVID-19. Study summary: There were acute and convalescent COVID-19 samples, and they came from the United States, Italy and Spain. Sample material is recorded as cDNA or gDNA derived from T cells, B-cell-depleted T cells, or PBMCs.

Each participant's cohort was designated according to participant-reported clinical history. Method: immunoSEQ multiplex PCR; TCRdb's copy keeps in-frame clones and lacks some. The repertoire holds a few hundred thousand clones, with about 91% as singletons. V lost 4 bases and J lost 4, with 10 bases in between. Germline V gene data show CDR1 as ENHRY and CDR2 as SYGVKD. This CDR3 region has 13 residues. The sample consisted of PBMCs or T cells enriched from blood (not recorded which). The chain couples TRBV10-3 to TRBJ1-2; the D is unclear. The clonotype was recovered from a human donor in a cohort exposed to, infected with or recovered from COVID-19 (not recorded which). The donor label of this sample is uncertain. Written as DNA, the CDR3 is TGTGCCATCAGTGGACAAGCACTCTATGGCTACACCTTC. Its protein is CAISGQALYGYTF.